Below are 27 T cell receptor beta chains sequenced from a single sample in a study of blood T cell repertoires in COVID-19. Libraries were prepared by immunoSEQ multiplex PCR; TCRdb keeps only in-frame clonotypes and omits some of them. Here the sample spans 200,000 to 300,000 clones, around four fifths being singletons. The sequenced material came from peripheral blood. These receptor sequences come from an older woman with active or convalescent COVID-19.

This clone was detected a few times. The V gene is TRBV2, the J gene TRBJ1-6; D is possibly TRBD1 (5 bases). The length of the CDR3 is 13 residues. Looked up from germline, CDR1 is SNHLY and CDR2 is FYNNEI. Trimming stripped 10 bases from V and 4 bases from J, with 11 bases between. The CDR3 DNA reads as TGTGCCATAAAAAGGGGTTATAATTCACCCCTCCACTTT. Amino acids: CAIKRGYNSPLHF.

The chain is built from TRBV18 and TRBJ1-1; TRBD1 matches at 7 bases. The germline gives CDR1 KGHSH, CDR2 LQKENI. The CDR3 length is 15 residues. Unmatched junction bases numbered 8, after V lost 3 bases and J lost 4 bases. CDR3 residues: CASSPSRGDGTEAFF. The CDR3 region has the DNA TGTGCCAGCTCACCGTCCAGGGGGGATGGCACTGAAGCTTTCTTT.

J is TRBJ2-6 and V is TRBV28; TRBD1 might be the D (6 bases). CDR3 length equals 16 residues. Per the germline V gene, CDR1 is MDHEN and CDR2 is SYDVKM. Trimming shortened V by 4 bases and J by 2 bases, and 12 bases separated the two germline ends. The CDR3 here is CASSSFGGAGANVLTF. The CDR3 DNA sequence: TGTGCCAGCAGTTCCTTTGGGGGCGCTGGGGCCAACGTCCTGACTTTC.

V and J are TRBV9 and TRBJ1-2; TRBD1 agrees at 7 bases. CDR1 SGDLS and CDR2 YYNGEE come from the germline V gene. The V gene end was trimmed by 2 bases and the J gene end by 4 bases; junction bases not matched to a gene: 2. This CDR3 region has 13 residues. This CDR3 reads CASSVGTAYGYTF. The CDR3 DNA sequence: TGTGCCAGCAGCGTTGGGACAGCCTATGGCTACACCTTC.

The J gene is TRBJ1-1, the V gene TRBV2, with 8 bases matching TRBD1. Germline V gene lookup returns CDR1 SNHLY and CDR2 FYNNEI. The V and J ends lost 3 bases and 5 bases, in that order; junction bases with no gene match: 8. The CDR3 is 15 residues long. The DNA for the CDR3 is TGTGCCAGCAGTGAGTCCGAAACAGGGGGTACTGAAGCTTTCTTT. Its protein product is CASSESETGGTEAFF.

The chain couples TRBV11-3 to TRBJ2-1; 9 nucleotides align to TRBD1. The germline V gene has CDR1 SGHNT and CDR2 YENEEA. The junction had 7 bases not matched to a gene; V was cut back by 5 bases and J by 5 bases. The CDR3 runs 15 residues. CDR3 in DNA: TGTGCCAGCAGCCTGGGGACAGGGAGTGACAATGAGCAGTTCTTC. Its protein product is CASSLGTGSDNEQFF. The variable domain in full, completed from reference TRBV11-3 and TRBJ2-1, reads EAGVVQSPRYKIIEKKQPVAFWCNPISGHNTLYWYLQNLGQGPELLIRYENEEAVDDSQLPKDRFSAERLKGVDSTLKIQPAELGDSAVYLCASSLGTGSDNEQFFGPGTRLTVL.

This clone was found a few times. V is TRBV28 and J is TRBJ1-2, with 7 bases fitting TRBD1. The CDR3 contains 16 residues. V was clipped by 7 bases and J by 2 bases; unmatched bases: 13. Germline loops: CDR1 MDHEN, CDR2 SYDVKM. In DNA, the CDR3 is TGTGCCAGCAAAAGGGACAGCCTTAGACCCAACTATGGCTACACCTTC. Translated, it gives CASKRDSLRPNYGYTF.

This rearrangement joins TRBV6-6 to TRBJ1-4; D remains ambiguous. The CDR3 has 13 amino acids. V was shortened by 3 bases and J by 6 bases, with 8 bases between the two germline ends. Per germline, CDR1 MNHNY and CDR2 SVGAGI (reference sequence). CDR3 loop: CASSYRGDEKLFF. CDR3 sequence (DNA): TGTGCCAGCAGTTATCGGGGTGATGAAAAACTGTTTTTT.

The V and J genes are TRBV6-1 and TRBJ1-4; D ambiguous. Germline V lookup: CDR1 MNHNS, CDR2 SASEGT. CDR3 length: 16 residues. Trimming shortened V by 1 base and J by 3 bases, and 12 bases separated the two germline ends. CDR3 region: CASSEVNGLPNEKLFF. In nucleotides, the CDR3 is TGTGCCAGCAGTGAAGTGAATGGACTGCCTAATGAAAAACTGTTTTTT.

This clone was seen a few times. The rearrangement joins TRBV6-1 to TRBJ2-3, with 9 bases identical to TRBD2. V lost 2 bases and J lost 4; bases outside the gene matches: 7. CDR1 and CDR2 (germline): MNHNS, SASEGT. The CDR3 loop spans 16 amino acids. Here the CDR3 reads CASSELGGRASDTQYF. DNA of the CDR3: TGTGCCAGCAGTGAATTAGGCGGGAGGGCCTCAGATACGCAGTATTTT.

This clone occurred a few times. The chain carries TRBV28 and TRBJ2-3; maybe TRBD1 (7 bases). The germline V gene encodes CDR1 MDHEN and CDR2 SYDVKM. This CDR3 contains 15 residues. V was shortened by 11 bases and J by 3 bases, with 21 bases between the two germline ends. The CDR3 nucleotides read TGTGCCTGGAGACAGCGAGCAGGGGGGACAGATACGCAGTATTTT. This encodes CAWRQRAGGTDTQYF.

The chain is built from TRBV28 and TRBJ1-2; the D gene is possibly TRBD1 (5 bases). Germline V lookup: CDR1 MDHEN, CDR2 SYDVKM. This CDR3 is built from 14 residues. The V gene lost 0 bases and the J gene lost 2 bases, with 7 bases spanning the gap. The CDR3 region has the DNA TGTGCCAGCAGTTTATGGGACACCAACTATGGCTACACCTTC. It encodes CASSLWDTNYGYTF.

V usage is TRBV9 and J usage is TRBJ1-2; D possibly corresponds to TRBD1 (5 bases). The V and J ends lost 2 bases and 1 base respectively, with 15 bases between them. The CDR3 is 16 amino acids. The V gene's germline CDR1 is SGDLS and CDR2 YYNGEE. This CDR3 is CASSVTDGRYNYGYTF. CDR3 DNA: TGTGCCAGCAGCGTGACAGACGGGAGGTATAACTATGGCTACACCTTC.

This clone was counted only a few times. The chain recombines TRBV28 with TRBJ1-5; TRBD1 agrees at 7 bases. The CDR3 runs to 16 residues. V was pared by 11 bases and J by 5 bases, with 18 bases of the junction left unmatched. Germline-derived CDR1 and CDR2 are MDHEN and SYDVKM. This CDR3 reads CASFTRQGGPDQPQHF. The CDR3 nucleotides read TGTGCCTCGTTCACCAGACAGGGTGGGCCTGATCAGCCCCAGCATTTT.

The chain employs TRBV27 and TRBJ2-1; a weak D match, TRBD2 (6 bases). Trimming took off 6 bases at V and 0 bases at J, with 12 bases between the two ends. CDR1 and CDR2 from the germline V gene are MNHEY and SMNVEV (reference sequence). The CDR3 runs 15 residues. CDR3: CASRGLGSSYNEQFF. Here the CDR3 DNA reads TGTGCCAGCAGAGGGCTCGGGAGCTCCTACAATGAGCAGTTCTTC.

This clone was detected only a few times. V gene TRBV9 combines with J gene TRBJ2-2; TRBD2 matches at 14 bases. CDR1 and CDR2 from the germline V gene are SGDLS and YYNGEE. There are 18 residues in the CDR3. V lost 0 bases to trimming and J lost 1 base; unmatched junction nucleotides: 2. CDR3 DNA: TGTGCCAGCAGCGTAGAAGGACTAGCGGGAGGGAACACCGGGGAGCTGTTTTTT. This translates into CASSVEGLAGGNTGELFF.

Notes on this clone: This sample also contains other DNA sequences that code for the same CDR3. The chain employs TRBV6-5 and TRBJ2-3; maybe TRBD2 (5 bases). Germline CDR1 reads MNHEY; CDR2 reads SVGAGI. This CDR3 comprises 13 residues. Deletions cut 3 bases from V and 6 bases from J, with 10 bases between. The CDR3, as DNA: TGTGCCAGCAGTTATGGGTCGGGGGATACGCAGTATTTT. Translating it yields CASSYGSGDTQYF.

This clone was seen just once. The V call is TRBV19, the J call TRBJ1-5; D is unclear. The V gene lost 5 bases and the J gene lost 1 base, with 9 bases spanning the gap. Germline CDR1 LNHDA, CDR2 SQIVND (reference sequence). This CDR3 has 14 amino acids. The chain's CDR3 is CASSLRASNQPQHF. In nucleotides, the CDR3 is TGTGCCAGTAGTCTGCGGGCCAGCAATCAGCCCCAGCATTTT. The full variable domain, rest sourced from reference TRBV19 and TRBJ1-5, is DGGITQSPKYLFRKEGQNVTLSCEQNLNHDAMYWYRQDPGQGLRLIYYSQIVNDFQKGDIAEGYSVSREKKESFPLTVTSAQKNPTAFYLCASSLRASNQPQHFGDGTRLSIL.

This rearrangement joins TRBV6-6 to TRBJ1-5, with D maybe TRBD1 (6 bases). The CDR3 has 15 amino acids. The germline V gene encodes CDR1 MNHNY and CDR2 SVGAGI (reference sequence). Trimming stripped 6 bases from V and 9 bases from J, with 21 bases between. The CDR3 DNA sequence: TGTGCCAGCAGCCCAGGACAGCCCGATAAAGGGCCCCAGCATTTT. Protein product: CASSPGQPDKGPQHF.

The rearrangement joins TRBV24-1 to TRBJ2-1; 9 bases fit TRBD2. In germline, CDR1 is KGHDR, CDR2 SFDVKD. CDR3 length: 17 residues. J lost 7 bases, V lost 4 bases, and 13 bases had no gene match. CDR3 protein: CATSDSSGGGRANEQFF. The CDR3 DNA follows: TGTGCCACCAGTGACAGCTCTGGAGGCGGGAGGGCGAATGAGCAGTTCTTC.

The chain recombines TRBV29-1 with TRBJ1-1; D is unclear. Looked up from germline, CDR1 is SQVTM and CDR2 is ANQGSEA. The CDR3 loop spans 14 amino acids. Deletions cut 5 bases from V and 1 base from J, with 14 bases between. CDR3 sequence: CSVSGLAENTEAFF. The CDR3 nucleotides are TGCAGCGTTTCCGGATTAGCTGAGAACACTGAAGCTTTCTTT.

The chain joins TRBV19 to TRBJ1-6; no reliable D call. This CDR3 is built from 12 residues. V lost 5 bases and J lost 13, with 12 bases in between. Germline V gives CDR1 LNHDA, CDR2 SQIVND (reference sequence). CDR3 region: CASSGSREPLHF. In nucleotides, the CDR3 is TGTGCCAGTAGTGGGTCGAGGGAGCCCCTCCACTTT.

V usage is TRBV19 and J usage is TRBJ1-4; 9 nucleotides align to TRBD1. Germline-derived CDR1 and CDR2 are LNHDA and SQIVND (reference sequence). The ends lost 8 bases at V and 7 bases at J; junction bases unmatched: 14. There are 16 residues in the CDR3. CDR3 bases: TGTGCCAGTCGGTCCCAACAGGGGGCAGTGAGTGAAAAACTGTTTTTT. Translated: CASRSQQGAVSEKLFF.

V usage is TRBV2 and J usage is TRBJ2-2; 7 nucleotides match TRBD2. The CDR3 extends over 16 amino acids. J gave up 0 bases and V 3 bases, and 4 bases lay outside the gene matches. From germline, CDR1 is SNHLY and CDR2 FYNNEI. The CDR3 reads CASSERAGANTGELFF. Here the CDR3 DNA reads TGTGCCAGCAGTGAGAGGGCGGGGGCGAACACCGGGGAGCTGTTTTTT.

V and J are TRBV30 and TRBJ2-4, with 12 bases matching TRBD1. The CDR3 contains 16 residues. CDR1 GTSNPN and CDR2 SVGIG come from the germline V gene (reference sequence). Germline trimming cut 0 bases from V and 9 bases from J; bases unmatched to any gene: 9. CDR3 in amino acids: CAWSVFAGTGGLIQYF. CDR3 DNA: TGTGCCTGGAGTGTCTTCGCCGGGACAGGGGGCCTCATTCAGTACTTC.

The V and J genes are TRBV7-9 and TRBJ1-3; 8 positions agree with TRBD1. Germline lookup yields CDR1 SEHNR and CDR2 FQNEAQ (reference sequence). The length of the CDR3 is 16 residues. After removal of 3 bases from V and 1 base from J, the junction contained 5 bases not matched to a gene. Here the CDR3 DNA reads TGTGCCAGCAGCTTGAGGACAGGGCGTTCTGGAAACACCATATATTTT. Translating gives CASSLRTGRSGNTIYF.

This rearrangement joins TRBV6-2 or TRBV6-3 to TRBJ2-5; 11 bases fit TRBD1. Trimming took 2 bases from V and 5 from J; bases not matched to a gene: 4. CDR3 size: 15 residues. Germline-derived CDR1 and CDR2 are MNHEY and SVGEGT. Here the CDR3 DNA reads TGTGCCAGCAGTTACCTCGGGACAGGGGGGGAGACCCAGTACTTC. As protein: CASSYLGTGGETQYF.